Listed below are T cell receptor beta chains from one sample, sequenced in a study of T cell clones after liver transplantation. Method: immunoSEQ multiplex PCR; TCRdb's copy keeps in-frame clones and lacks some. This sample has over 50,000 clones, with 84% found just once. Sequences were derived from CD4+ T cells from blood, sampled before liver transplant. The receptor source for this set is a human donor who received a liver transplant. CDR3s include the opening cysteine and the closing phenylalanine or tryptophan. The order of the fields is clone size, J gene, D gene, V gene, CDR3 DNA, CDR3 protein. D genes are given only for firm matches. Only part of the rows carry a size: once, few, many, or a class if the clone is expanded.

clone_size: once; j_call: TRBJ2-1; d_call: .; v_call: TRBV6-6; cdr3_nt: TGTGCCAGCAGTTACCCTGGCTACAATGAGCAGTTCTTC; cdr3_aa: CASSYPGYNEQFF
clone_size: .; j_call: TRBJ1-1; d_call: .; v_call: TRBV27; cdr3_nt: TGTGCCAGCAGTTTTGGACGGTGGAACACTGAAGCTTTCTTT; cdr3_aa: CASSFGRWNTEAFF
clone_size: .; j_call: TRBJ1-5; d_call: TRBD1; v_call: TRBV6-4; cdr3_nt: TGTGCCAGCAGTGACTCGCGGGCCGTGCGACAGGGGGATCAGCCCCAGCATTTT; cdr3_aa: CASSDSRAVRQGDQPQHF
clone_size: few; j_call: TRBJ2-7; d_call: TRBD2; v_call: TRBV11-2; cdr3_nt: TGTGCCAGCAGCTTCCGGACTAGCGGGATAGGCTCCTACGAGCAGTACTTC; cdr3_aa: CASSFRTSGIGSYEQYF
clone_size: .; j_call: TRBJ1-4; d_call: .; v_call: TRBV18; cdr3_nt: TGTGCCAGCTACCGGGACATCGATGAAAAACTGTTTTTT; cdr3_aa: CASYRDIDEKLFF
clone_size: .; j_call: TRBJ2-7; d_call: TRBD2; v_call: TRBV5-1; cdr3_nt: TGCGCCAGCAGCTTGGTTGCGGGAGTGTACGAGCAGTACTTC; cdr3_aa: CASSLVAGVYEQYF
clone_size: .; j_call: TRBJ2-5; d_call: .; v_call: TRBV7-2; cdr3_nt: TGTGCCAGCAGCTTAGGGACAACCTGGGGGGAGACCCAGTACTTC; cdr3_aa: CASSLGTTWGETQYF
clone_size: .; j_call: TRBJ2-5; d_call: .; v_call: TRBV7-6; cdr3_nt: TGTGCCAGCAGCATTATTGTTTTGGGGGGCGGGGAGACCCAGTACTTC; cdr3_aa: CASSIIVLGGGETQYF
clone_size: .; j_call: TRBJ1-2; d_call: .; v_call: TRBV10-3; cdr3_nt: TGTGCCATCAGGCCACGGTCGGAGAACTATGGTGGCTACACCTTC; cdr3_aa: CAIRPRSENYGGYTF
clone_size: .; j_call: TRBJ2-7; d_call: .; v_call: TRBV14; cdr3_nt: TGTGCCAGCAGCCCAGACGGTGGGCACGAGCAGTACTTC; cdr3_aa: CASSPDGGHEQYF
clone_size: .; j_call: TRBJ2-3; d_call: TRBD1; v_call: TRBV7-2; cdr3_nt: TGTGCCAGCAGCTTGTTGGGGACAGGGACATTTGATACGCAGTATTTT; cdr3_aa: CASSLLGTGTFDTQYF
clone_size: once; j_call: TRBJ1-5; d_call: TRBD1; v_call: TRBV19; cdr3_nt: TGTGCCAGTAGTCTCCAGACAGGGTTTCAGCCCCAGCATTTT; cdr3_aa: CASSLQTGFQPQHF
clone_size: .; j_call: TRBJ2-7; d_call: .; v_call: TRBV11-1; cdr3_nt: TGTGCCAGCACCCTTACGGGGCAAACCTACGAGCAGTACTTC; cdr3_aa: CASTLTGQTYEQYF
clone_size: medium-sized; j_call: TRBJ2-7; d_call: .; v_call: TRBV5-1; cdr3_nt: TGCGCCAGCAGCTTGTGGGGGGGCTCGAGCTCCTACGAGCAGTACTTC; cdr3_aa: CASSLWGGSSSYEQYF
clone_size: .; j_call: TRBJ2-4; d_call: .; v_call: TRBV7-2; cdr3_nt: TGTGCCAGCAGCGAAAGGGGGGCAGGGAAGGTCATTCAGTACTTC; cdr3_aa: CASSERGAGKVIQYF
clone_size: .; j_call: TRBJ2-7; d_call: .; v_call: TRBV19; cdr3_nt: TGTGCCAGTAGTATACGGGCAGGCTACGAGCAGTACTTC; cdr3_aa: CASSIRAGYEQYF
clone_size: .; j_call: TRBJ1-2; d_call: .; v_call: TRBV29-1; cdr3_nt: TGCAGCGTGGGGGGGCTTAACTATGGCTACACCTTC; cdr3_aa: CSVGGLNYGYTF
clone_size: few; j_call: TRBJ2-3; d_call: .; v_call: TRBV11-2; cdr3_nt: TGTGCCAGCAGCTTAGATCGGGTCAGGGACACAGATACGCAGTATTTT; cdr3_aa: CASSLDRVRDTDTQYF
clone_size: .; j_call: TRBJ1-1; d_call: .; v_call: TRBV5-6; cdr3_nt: TGTGCCAGCAGCTTTCAGACCCCATGGGGCACTGAAGCTTTCTTT; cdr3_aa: CASSFQTPWGTEAFF
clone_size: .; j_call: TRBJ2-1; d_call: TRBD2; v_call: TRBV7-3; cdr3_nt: TGTGCCAGCAGCTTAATACCCCTAGCGGGAAGTGAGCAGTTCTTC; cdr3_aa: CASSLIPLAGSEQFF
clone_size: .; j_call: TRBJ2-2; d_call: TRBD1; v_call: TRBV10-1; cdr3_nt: TGCGCCAGACGACAGGGGGAGGGGGAGCTGTTTTTT; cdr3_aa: CARRQGEGELFF
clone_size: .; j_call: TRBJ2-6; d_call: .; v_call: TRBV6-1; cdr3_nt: TGTGCCAGCAGTGATAAGGCAGGTTTCTCTGGGGCCAACGTCCTGACTTTC; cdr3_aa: CASSDKAGFSGANVLTF
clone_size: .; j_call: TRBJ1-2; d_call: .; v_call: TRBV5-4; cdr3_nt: TGTGCCAGCAGCTTGCCCGGGACTTACTATGGCTACACCTTC; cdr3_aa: CASSLPGTYYGYTF
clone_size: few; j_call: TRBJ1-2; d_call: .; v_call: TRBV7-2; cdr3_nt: TGTGCCAGCAGCTTAGCCCAGGGGTCTGGCTACACCTTC; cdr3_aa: CASSLAQGSGYTF
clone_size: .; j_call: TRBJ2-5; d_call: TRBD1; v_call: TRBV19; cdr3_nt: TGTGCCAGTAGTATAGGGACAGGCAACGGGGAGACCCAGTACTTC; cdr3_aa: CASSIGTGNGETQYF
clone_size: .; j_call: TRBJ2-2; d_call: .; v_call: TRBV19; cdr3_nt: TGTGCCAGTAGTCTACAAGGCGCCACCGGGGAGCTGTTTTTT; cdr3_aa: CASSLQGATGELFF
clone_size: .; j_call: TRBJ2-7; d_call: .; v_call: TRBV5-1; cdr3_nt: TGCGCCAGCAGTAACGGACGGGAAGAGCAGTACTTC; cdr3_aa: CASSNGREEQYF